This passage covers 17 T cell receptor beta chains from one sample sequenced in a study of graft-versus-host responses after intestinal transplantation (dated by TCRdb to 2020 to 2022). The receptor library was made with the immunoSEQ multiplex PCR assay. Entries here come from immuneACCESS through TCRdb and include only in-frame sequences with V and J called. Some clones fail to appear in such tables; in the studies checked, an unresolved V gene covers under half of the shortfall, and the cause of the remainder is unknown. The sample data list under 2,000 clones, and over 60% of these were observed just once. Of the sample, approximately 32% falls within the top ten clones. To isolate intraepithelial and lamina propria lymphocytes from graft specimens, dithiothreitol, EDTA incubations and collagenase D digestion were used. The sample here was ileum tissue, taken about 500 days after transplant. These receptors were collected from a human patient who received an intestinal transplant, so some T cells may come from the graft donor.

This clone showed up just once. The chain recombines TRBV5-1 with TRBJ2-5; a possible D gene is TRBD1 (6 bases). Between the trimmed V and J ends, which lost 0 bases and 1 base, there was a span of 7 bases. CDR3 length equals 14 residues. The germline gives CDR1 SGHRS, CDR2 YFSETQ. The CDR3 nucleotides are TGCGCCAGCAGCTTGGGGGGGCTCCAAGAGACCCAGTACTTC. Its translation: CASSLGGLQETQYF. Full variable domain (outside the CDR3, taken from reference TRBV5-1 and TRBJ2-5): KAGVTQTPRYLIKTRGQQVTLSCSPISGHRSVSWYQQTPGQGLQFLFEYFSETQRNKGNFPGRFSGRQFSNSRSEMNVSTLELGDSALYLCASSLGGLQETQYFGPGTRLLVL.

This clone showed up just once. The V call is TRBV19, the J call TRBJ2-5; weak D call: TRBD1 (6 bases). Trimming stripped 5 bases from V and 5 bases from J, with 12 bases between. Germline V lookup: CDR1 LNHDA, CDR2 SQIVND (reference sequence). The CDR3 covers 13 residues. The CDR3 here is CASSYQGWETQYF. The CDR3 nucleotides read TGTGCCAGTAGTTACCAGGGGTGGGAGACCCAGTACTTC.

The chain links TRBV27 to TRBJ2-6, with D tentatively TRBD2 (5 bases). Per germline, CDR1 MNHEY and CDR2 SMNVEV (reference sequence). The CDR3 has 16 residues. Trimming took off 7 bases at V and 4 bases at J, with 17 bases between the two ends. The CDR3 nucleotides read TGTGCCAGCACCCACCAACGCGGGTCAGGGGCCAACGTCCTGACTTTC. As protein: CASTHQRGSGANVLTF.

CDR3 amino acids: CASSPGWGSTYEQYF. Here the CDR3 DNA reads TGTGCCAGCAGCCCCGGGTGGGGTTCCACGTACGAGCAGTACTTC. This chain connects TRBV7-1 to TRBJ2-7; D is ambiguous. TRBV7-1 is designated an ORF whose function remains uncertain. This CDR3 has 15 residues. V lost 5 bases to trimming and J lost 4 bases, with 18 bases between them.

This chain uses TRBV7-9 with TRBJ2-7; TRBD2 matches 11 bases. Germline assignment: CDR1 SEHNR and CDR2 FQNEAQ (reference sequence). V was pared by 5 bases and J by 1 base, with 1 base of the junction left unmatched. This CDR3 has 14 amino acids. CDR3 sequence (DNA): TGTGCCAGCAGCCGGACTAGCGGGTCCTACGAGCAGTACTTC. It is translated as CASSRTSGSYEQYF.

The gene calls are TRBV4-1 and TRBJ2-6; D is unclear. V lost 0 bases, J lost 3 bases, and 15 bases lay in between. Per the germline V gene, CDR1 is MGHRA and CDR2 is YSYEKL. The CDR3 contains 18 residues. CDR3 loop: CASSQEGPGVVGANVLTF. The CDR3 region has the DNA TGCGCCAGCAGCCAAGAAGGGCCAGGTGTGGTTGGGGCCAACGTCCTGACTTTC.

The J gene is TRBJ2-2, the V gene TRBV9; 8 bases line up with TRBD2. The germline V gene encodes CDR1 SGDLS and CDR2 YYNGEE. This CDR3 has 16 amino acids. The V and J ends lost 1 base and 2 bases, in that order; junction bases with no gene match: 4. CDR3 sequence reads: CASSVSLAGNTGELFF. In DNA form, the CDR3 reads TGTGCCAGCAGCGTATCTCTAGCGGGTAACACCGGGGAGCTGTTTTTT.

This rearrangement joins TRBV18 to TRBJ2-3, with 9 bases matching TRBD2. Per germline, CDR1 KGHSH and CDR2 LQKENI. The CDR3 covers 14 residues. The V segment lost 3 bases and the J segment 6 bases; nucleotides outside the gene matches: 4. CDR3 nucleotide sequence: TGTGCCAGCTCACCCTTAGCGGGGGAGGATACGCAGTATTTT. Its translation is CASSPLAGEDTQYF.

This rearrangement joins TRBV14 to TRBJ1-2; D is possibly TRBD1 (5 bases). This CDR3 contains 14 residues. V lost 1 base to trimming and J lost 8 bases, with 14 bases between them. CDR1 is SGHDN and CDR2 is FVKESK in the germline V gene. The CDR3 spells CASSQVHRGNGYTF. The CDR3 DNA reads as TGTGCCAGCAGCCAAGTACATCGGGGGAACGGCTACACCTTC.

The chain combines TRBV28 with TRBJ1-1; D uncertain. Deletions cut 6 bases from V and 0 bases from J, with 11 bases between. Germline values: CDR1 MDHEN, CDR2 SYDVKM. There are 14 residues in the CDR3. The CDR3: CASSVLNMNTEAFF. DNA for the CDR3: TGTGCCAGCAGCGTATTAAACATGAACACTGAAGCTTTCTTT. The full variable domain, with the rest looked up from reference TRBV28 and TRBJ1-1, is DVKVTQSSRYLVKRTGEKVFLECVQDMDHENMFWYRQDPGLGLRLIYFSYDVKMKEKGDIPEGYSVSREKKERFSLILESASTNQTSMYLCASSVLNMNTEAFFGQGTRLTVV.

This clone was observed a handful of times. The V and J genes are TRBV28 and TRBJ2-2; perhaps TRBD1 as D (6 bases). Deletions cut 5 bases from V and 3 bases from J, with 10 bases between. The CDR3 covers 14 residues. Germline-derived CDR1 and CDR2 are MDHEN and SYDVKM. The CDR3 region has the DNA TGTGCCAGCAGTACTCCAGGGGACACCGGGGAGCTGTTTTTT. Translated: CASSTPGDTGELFF.

V and J are TRBV7-4 and TRBJ1-1; maybe TRBD1 (5 bases). CDR1 is SGHVT, CDR2 SQSDAQ, per germline. Trimming removed 2 bases from V and 7 bases from J, with 14 bases in between. The CDR3 consists of 14 residues. The CDR3 loop reads CASSLRRGLNEAFF. DNA for the CDR3: TGTGCCAGCAGCTTACGGCGGGGGTTAAATGAAGCTTTCTTT. The complete variable domain, with remaining parts taken from reference TRBV7-4 and TRBJ1-1, reads GAGVSQSPRYKVAKRGRDVALRCDSISGHVTLYWYRQTLGQGSEVLTYSQSDAQRDKSGRPSGRFSAERPERSVSTLKIQRTEQGDSAVYLCASSLRRGLNEAFFGQGTRLTVV.

The V and J genes are TRBV6-5 and TRBJ2-5; D may be TRBD2 (5 bases). V shed 4 bases and J shed 9 bases, with 21 bases lying between them. CDR1 MNHEY and CDR2 SVGAGI come from the germline V gene. This CDR3 is built from 15 residues. The CDR3 DNA reads as TGTGCCAGCAGTTCCTCAGACTTGTCCCCGGAGGCCCAGTACTTC. Encoded protein: CASSSSDLSPEAQYF.

The chain links TRBV25-1 to TRBJ2-7, with a tentative D call TRBD2 (7 bases). Germline loops: CDR1 MGHDK, CDR2 SYGVNS. V lost 3 bases and J lost 4, with 16 bases in between. This CDR3 contains 15 residues. The CDR3 here is CASSDGRGLFYEQYF. DNA of the CDR3: TGTGCCAGCAGTGATGGCAGGGGACTATTTTACGAGCAGTACTTC.

This chain links TRBV6-5 with TRBJ1-1; D not certain. CDR1 and CDR2 from the germline V gene are MNHEY and SVGAGI. Trimming removed 6 bases from V and 4 bases from J, with 15 bases in between. This CDR3 spans 14 amino acids. The CDR3 sequence: CASSPLEKITEAFF. In nucleotides, the CDR3 is TGTGCCAGCAGCCCCTTGGAGAAGATCACTGAAGCTTTCTTT.

This clone was seen a few times. The chain recombines TRBV7-8 with TRBJ1-5; TRBD1 agrees at 8 bases. V shed 5 bases and J 4 bases; nucleotides not matched to a gene: 7. The CDR3 contains 15 residues. Looked up from germline, CDR1 is SGHVS and CDR2 is FQNEAQ. CDR3 residues: CASSPEGQENQPQHF. DNA of the CDR3: TGTGCCAGCAGCCCAGAGGGACAGGAGAATCAGCCCCAGCATTTT.

The chain employs TRBV7-3 and TRBJ2-2; the match to TRBD2 covers 11 bases. Trimming removed 2 bases from V and 1 base from J; junction bases left unmatched: 0. From germline, CDR1 is SGHTA and CDR2 FQGTGA. The CDR3 runs 16 residues. CDR3 sequence: CASSLGTSGNTGELFF. The CDR3, as DNA: TGTGCCAGCAGCTTAGGGACTAGCGGGAACACCGGGGAGCTGTTTTTT.